The 24 T cell receptor beta chains in this list originate from one sample, sequenced in a study of cytomegalovirus exposure and HLA in healthy donors. Both 60 Vbeta primers and 13 Jbeta primers went into the PCR. Only in-frame clones appear in the TCRdb table, and some are missing; sequencing was by immunoSEQ multiplex PCR. This table has about 130,000 clones, around 8.5% appearing once. Sequences were obtained from PBMCs. All receptors come from a man aged 40-55 years in good health and CMV-seronegative.

The rearrangement links TRBV28 to TRBJ2-7, with D hard to call. V was clipped by 7 bases and J by 1 base, with 14 bases between them. CDR1 and CDR2 from the germline V gene are MDHEN and SYDVKM. There are 14 residues in the CDR3. The CDR3 bases are TGTGCCAGCACCTCCCCAGGTACGTCCTACGAGCAGTACTTC. Residues: CASTSPGTSYEQYF. Complete variable domain (other parts from reference TRBV28 and TRBJ2-7): DVKVTQSSRYLVKRTGEKVFLECVQDMDHENMFWYRQDPGLGLRLIYFSYDVKMKEKGDIPEGYSVSREKKERFSLILESASTNQTSMYLCASTSPGTSYEQYFGPGTRLTVT.

This clone was counted a few times. The chain's CDR3 is CASSIPREQPQHF. The CDR3 coding sequence is TGTGCCAGTAGTATCCCCAGGGAACAGCCCCAGCATTTT. The V call is TRBV19, the J call TRBJ1-5; perhaps TRBD1 as D (5 bases). This CDR3 is 13 amino acids long. Trimming pared 3 bases from V and 7 bases from J, leaving 10 bases between. From germline, CDR1 is LNHDA and CDR2 SQIVND (reference sequence).

This clone appeared a few times. The chain uses TRBV6-5 and TRBJ1-2; D remains unclear. Germline assignment: CDR1 MNHEY and CDR2 SVGAGI. The CDR3 sequence is 13 residues long. The V gene lost 3 bases and the J gene lost 4 bases, with 9 bases spanning the gap. CDR3 sequence reads: CASSYGEGYGYTF. The CDR3 nucleotides are TGTGCCAGCAGTTATGGGGAGGGCTATGGCTACACCTTC.

This clone has more than one count but fewer than ten. The chain is built from TRBV5-1 and TRBJ2-7; D not certain. Germline CDR1 SGHRS, CDR2 YFSETQ. V was cut by 0 bases and J by 3 bases, with 10 bases left in between. The CDR3 consists of 14 residues. CDR3 protein: CASSLGSGVYEQYF. The DNA for the CDR3 is TGCGCCAGCAGCTTGGGAAGTGGAGTCTACGAGCAGTACTTC.

V gene TRBV12-5 combines with J gene TRBJ1-2; D call uncertain. Germline CDR1 reads LGHNT; CDR2 reads FRNRAP. The CDR3 is 13 amino acids. Trimming stripped 3 bases from V and 7 bases from J, with 12 bases between. As DNA, the CDR3 is TGTGCTAGTGGTTTCGGGCCCCGGGGTGGCTACACCTTC. Amino acid sequence: CASGFGPRGGYTF.

The V gene is TRBV19, the J gene TRBJ2-7, with TRBD1 identical over 7 bases. Germline V gene lookup returns CDR1 LNHDA and CDR2 SQIVND (reference sequence). Trimming cost V 3 bases and J 2 bases; bases outside gene matches: 4. CDR3 length equals 14 residues. The CDR3 is CASSIRQGTYEQYF. Written as DNA, the CDR3 is TGTGCCAGTAGTATCCGACAGGGCACCTACGAGCAGTACTTC.

Only a few counts were recorded for this clone. The chain links TRBV6-1 to TRBJ2-5; 8 bases are shared with TRBD2. The V gene end was trimmed by 1 base and the J gene end by 5 bases; junction bases not matched to a gene: 6. Germline V gene lookup returns CDR1 MNHNS and CDR2 SASEGT. The CDR3 is 15 residues long. CDR3 nucleotides: TGTGCCAGCAGTGAAGGAGCGGGGGATGTGGAGACCCAGTACTTC. Its translation: CASSEGAGDVETQYF.

This clone was observed a handful of times. The chain has TRBV9 and TRBJ1-1; D call uncertain. Trimming stripped 0 bases from V and 6 bases from J, with 12 bases between. CDR1 is SGDLS and CDR2 is YYNGEE in the germline V gene. CDR3 length: 14 amino acids. CDR3 DNA: TGTGCCAGCAGCGTAGGCGGGATTCTGTCTGAAGCTTTCTTT. Its translation: CASSVGGILSEAFF.

This clone has only a few counts. The chain links TRBV28 to TRBJ1-5, with 10 positions matching TRBD1. The CDR3 length is 15 residues. V lost 6 bases and J lost 7; bases outside the gene matches: 9. Germline V gene lookup returns CDR1 MDHEN and CDR2 SYDVKM. The CDR3 nucleotides read TGTGCCAGCAGACGGACAGGGGGAACTGGACAGCCCCAGCATTTT. It translates to CASRRTGGTGQPQHF.

This clone was observed a handful of times. CDR3 sequence (DNA): TGTGCCAGCAGCTTCGACGGAGCCTACGAGCAGTACTTC. It yields the protein CASSFDGAYEQYF. The chain recombines TRBV11-2 with TRBJ2-7; D is unclear. Germline V gene sequence: CDR1 SGHAT, CDR2 FQNNGV. The CDR3 extends over 13 amino acids. V lost 3 bases to trimming and J lost 2 bases, with 8 bases between them.

This clone was picked up many times. The chain recombines TRBV9 with TRBJ1-5; D remains ambiguous. V lost 4 bases and J 5 bases, leaving 16 bases between the germline ends. The CDR3 is 15 amino acids. In germline, CDR1 is SGDLS, CDR2 YYNGEE. The CDR3 loop is CASSQTPAGDQPQHF. The CDR3 DNA is TGTGCCAGCAGCCAAACTCCCGCCGGGGATCAGCCCCAGCATTTT.

The rearrangement joins TRBV5-1 to TRBJ2-5, with TRBD2 matching over 7 bases. CDR1 SGHRS and CDR2 YFSETQ come from the germline V gene. The CDR3 is 16 residues long. After removal of 4 bases from V and 5 bases from J, the junction contained 14 bases not matched to a gene. CDR3 coding DNA: TGCGCCAGCAGCCGGAGCAACGCGGGGGAGTGGGAGACCCAGTACTTC. Protein product: CASSRSNAGEWETQYF.

As regards this clone: At the DNA level, this CDR3 is encoded by other sequences in the same sample as well. The V call is TRBV11-2, the J call TRBJ2-1, with 8 bases lining up with TRBD2. Germline V CDR1 and CDR2: SGHAT, FQNNGV. With 5 bases clipped from V and 4 bases from J, the junction kept 7 bases outside the gene matches. This CDR3 has 15 residues. CDR3 region: CASSLAGGRYNEQFF. The CDR3 nucleotides read TGTGCCAGCAGCCTTGCGGGGGGTAGATACAATGAGCAGTTCTTC.

The chain couples TRBV29-1 to TRBJ2-7; D not resolved. The CDR3 is 11 residues long. The V end was cut by 4 bases, the J end by 2 bases, with 6 bases between. CDR1 SQVTM and CDR2 ANQGSEA come from the germline V gene. The DNA for the CDR3 is TGCAGCGTTGCCACGGCCTACGAGCAGTACTTC. Amino acids: CSVATAYEQYF.

This clone has only a few counts. CDR3 coding DNA: TGCGCCAGCAGCCAAGATCCTGGACAGGCCTGGAACAATGAGCAGTTCTTC. Amino acids: CASSQDPGQAWNNEQFF. J is TRBJ2-1 and V is TRBV4-3, with TRBD1 identical over 7 bases. Germline V lookup: CDR1 LGHNA, CDR2 YSLEER. The length of the CDR3 is 17 residues. Losses at the gene ends were 0 bases for V and 5 bases for J; bases not matched to a gene: 10.

This clone showed up just a few times. J is TRBJ1-2 and V is TRBV7-8, with unresolved D. The CDR3 runs to 15 residues. Germline assignment: CDR1 SGHVS and CDR2 FQNEAQ. V was pared by 5 bases and J by 8 bases, with 21 bases between. The CDR3 loop reads CASSPGQDQYRGYTF. CDR3 DNA sequence: TGTGCCAGCAGCCCCGGCCAGGATCAGTATAGAGGCTACACCTTC.

This clone has a handful of counts. The chain recombines TRBV9 with TRBJ1-5; possibly TRBD1 for D (6 bases). Germline V lookup: CDR1 SGDLS, CDR2 YYNGEE. The CDR3 contains 15 residues. The V end was cut by 2 bases, the J end by 0 bases, with 9 bases between. The CDR3: CASSVTGNSNQPQHF. The CDR3 nucleotides are TGTGCCAGCAGCGTTACAGGGAATAGCAATCAGCCCCAGCATTTT.

This clone was detected a few times. This sequence joins TRBV6-1 and TRBJ1-5; no reliable D call. Germline V lookup: CDR1 MNHNS, CDR2 SASEGT. The CDR3 is 13 residues long. V was clipped by 2 bases and J by 7 bases, with 9 bases between them. The CDR3 DNA reads TGTGCCAGCAGTGAAAGGGAGTGGCAGCCCCAGCATTTT. Translating it yields CASSEREWQPQHF.

This sequence joins TRBV7-3 and TRBJ1-1, with D possibly being TRBD1 (5 bases). Trimming cost V 4 bases and J 11 bases, with 11 bases left between them. The CDR3 has 11 amino acids. Germline V CDR1 and CDR2: SGHTA, FQGTGA. DNA for the CDR3: TGTGCCAGCAGCTCACAAGGGGTTGCTTTCTTT. This encodes CASSSQGVAFF.

The chain carries TRBV9 and TRBJ1-1, with a tentative D call TRBD1 (5 bases). V was cut by 0 bases and J by 5 bases, with 14 bases left in between. CDR1 SGDLS and CDR2 YYNGEE come from the germline V gene. The CDR3 is 15 amino acids. The CDR3 is CASSVEPGGGTEAFF. The CDR3, as DNA: TGTGCCAGCAGCGTAGAACCTGGGGGGGGGACTGAAGCTTTCTTT.

This clone was seen a few times. The chain has TRBV6-4 and TRBJ1-1, with 7 nucleotides matching TRBD1. Germline values: CDR1 MRHNA, CDR2 SNTAGT. The ends lost 4 bases at V and 4 bases at J; junction bases unmatched: 9. The CDR3 sequence is 15 residues long. The CDR3 region is CASSALAGGSTEAFF. In DNA form, the CDR3 reads TGTGCCAGCAGTGCCCTCGCAGGGGGAAGCACTGAAGCTTTCTTT.

CDR3 bases: TGTGCCAGCAGCGCCTGGGCGGGGGGCACAGATACGCAGTATTTT. Translated: CASSAWAGGTDTQYF. This chain connects TRBV7-9 to TRBJ2-3, with 7 bases fitting TRBD2. Germline CDR1 SEHNR, CDR2 FQNEAQ (reference sequence). V gave up 5 bases and J gave up 1 base; unmatched junction bases: 6. The CDR3 length is 15 residues.

This clone occurred a few times. The rearrangement uses TRBV7-3 and TRBJ1-2, with 7 bases aligning to TRBD1. There are 15 residues in the CDR3. Losses at the gene ends were 4 bases for V and 6 bases for J; bases not matched to a gene: 11. Per the germline V gene, CDR1 is SGHTA and CDR2 is FQGTGA. The CDR3 nucleotides are TGTGCCAGCAGCTATGGACAGGACCGCCTCGATGGCTACACCTTC. It translates to CASSYGQDRLDGYTF. Combining the CDR3 with reference TRBV7-3 and TRBJ1-2 gives the whole variable domain GAGVSQTPSNKVTEKGKYVELRCDPISGHTALYWYRQSLGQGPEFLIYFQGTGAADDSGLPNDRFFAVRPEGSVSTLKIQRTERGDSAVYLCASSYGQDRLDGYTFGSGTRLTVV.

V usage is TRBV5-4 and J usage is TRBJ2-1; the D is unclear. This CDR3 comprises 15 residues. Trimming stripped 0 bases from V and 7 bases from J, with 14 bases between. Germline loops: CDR1 SGHNT, CDR2 YYREEE (reference sequence). CDR3 sequence reads: CASSLAFVSTNEQFF. For the CDR3, the DNA is TGTGCCAGCAGCTTGGCGTTTGTTTCCACAAATGAGCAGTTCTTC.